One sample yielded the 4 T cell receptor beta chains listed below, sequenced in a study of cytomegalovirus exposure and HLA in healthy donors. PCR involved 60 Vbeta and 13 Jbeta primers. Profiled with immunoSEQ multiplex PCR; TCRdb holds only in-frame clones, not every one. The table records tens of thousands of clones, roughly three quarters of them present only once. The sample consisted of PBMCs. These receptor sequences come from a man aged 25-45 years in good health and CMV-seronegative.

The CDR3 nucleotides are TGTGCCAGCTCGGAGACTAGCGGGACGCGTGAGCAGTACTTC. This gives the protein CASSETSGTREQYF. The chain combines TRBV18 with TRBJ2-7; TRBD2 aligns across 11 bases. J lost 7 bases, V lost 6 bases, and 8 bases had no gene match. The CDR3 is made up of 14 amino acids. Germline V gene sequence: CDR1 KGHSH, CDR2 LQKENI.

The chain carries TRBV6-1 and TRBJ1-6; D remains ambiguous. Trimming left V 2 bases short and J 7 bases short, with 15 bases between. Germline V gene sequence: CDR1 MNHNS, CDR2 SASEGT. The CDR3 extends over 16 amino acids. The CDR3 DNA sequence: TGTGCCAGCAGTGAAAGGCGTGGAGTGAGAAATTCACCCCTCCACTTT. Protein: CASSERRGVRNSPLHF.

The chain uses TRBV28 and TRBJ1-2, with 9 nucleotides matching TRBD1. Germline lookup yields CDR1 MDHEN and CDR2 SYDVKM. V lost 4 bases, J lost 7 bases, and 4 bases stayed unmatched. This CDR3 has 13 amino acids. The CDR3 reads CASSSQGASGYTF. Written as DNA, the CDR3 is TGTGCCAGCAGTTCACAGGGGGCCAGTGGCTACACCTTC.

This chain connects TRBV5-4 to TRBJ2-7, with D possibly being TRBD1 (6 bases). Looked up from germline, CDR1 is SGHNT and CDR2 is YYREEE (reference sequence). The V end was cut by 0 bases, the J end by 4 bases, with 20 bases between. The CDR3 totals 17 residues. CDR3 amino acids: CASSLGPTGATPYEQYF. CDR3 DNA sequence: TGTGCCAGCAGCTTGGGGCCGACAGGCGCAACACCTTACGAGCAGTACTTC.